The 31 T cell receptor beta chains below were found in one sample sequenced in a study of cytomegalovirus exposure and HLA in healthy donors. A multiplex PCR was run with 60 Vbeta primers and 13 Jbeta primers. Here immunoSEQ multiplex PCR was the method, and the copy in TCRdb shows in-frame clones only, minus some. The table has approximately 150,000 clones, around 83% seen once. The material sequenced was PBMCs. The receptors stem from a man aged 25 to 40 in good health and CMV-seropositive.

This clone was picked up a small number of times. The chain couples TRBV27 to TRBJ1-5, with TRBD1 as a possible D gene (5 bases). The CDR3 sequence is 15 residues long. Germline V gene sequence: CDR1 MNHEY, CDR2 SMNVEV (reference sequence). V dropped 5 bases and J dropped 2 bases, with 13 bases sitting between them. The CDR3 here is CASSPGREGNQPQHF. The DNA for the CDR3 is TGTGCCAGCAGTCCGGGGCGGGAAGGCAATCAGCCCCAGCATTTT.

J is TRBJ2-1 and V is TRBV6-5; D is uncertain. V lost 3 bases to trimming and J lost 7 bases, with 10 bases between them. CDR1 is MNHEY and CDR2 is SVGAGI in the germline V gene. The CDR3 totals 13 residues. The CDR3 reads CASSYLGPNEQFF. CDR3 in DNA: TGTGCCAGCAGTTATCTAGGTCCTAATGAGCAGTTCTTC.

The rearrangement links TRBV5-4 to TRBJ2-1; 7 bases agree with TRBD2. Losses at the gene ends were 5 bases for V and 13 bases for J; bases not matched to a gene: 12. The germline V gene encodes CDR1 SGHNT and CDR2 YYREEE (reference sequence). CDR3 length equals 13 residues. CDR3 nucleotide sequence: TGTGCCAGCAGACAGGCGCCTGGCGGGAGACAGTTCTTC. This codes for CASRQAPGGRQFF.

In DNA, the CDR3 is TGTGCCAGCTCACCAAGGGTTTCGGCGGGGCAAAACATTCAGTACTTC. This encodes CASSPRVSAGQNIQYF. The gene calls are TRBV18 and TRBJ2-4, with TRBD2 as a possible D gene (6 bases). Trimming stripped 2 bases from V and 5 bases from J, with 16 bases between. Germline-derived CDR1 and CDR2 are KGHSH and LQKENI. The length of the CDR3 is 16 residues.

A word on this clone: Other DNA sequences in this specimen translate into the identical CDR3. The chain is built from TRBV19 and TRBJ1-5; TRBD1 aligns across 9 bases. Germline CDR1 LNHDA, CDR2 SQIVND (reference sequence). The V gene end was trimmed by 3 bases and the J gene end by 1 base; junction bases not matched to a gene: 1. This CDR3 contains 15 residues. The CDR3 region has the DNA TGTGCCAGTAGTATCGGACAGGGGAGCAATCAGCCCCAGCATTTT. Residues: CASSIGQGSNQPQHF.

The V gene is TRBV6-5, the J gene TRBJ1-5; 7 positions match TRBD1. CDR3 size: 12 residues. Germline CDR1 reads MNHEY; CDR2 reads SVGAGI. V lost 6 bases to trimming and J lost 7 bases; unmatched junction nucleotides: 3. CDR3 in amino acids: CASSQGGQPQHF. The CDR3 DNA reads as TGTGCCAGCAGCCAGGGGGGCCAGCCCCAGCATTTT.

V usage is TRBV11-3 and J usage is TRBJ2-3, with 11 bases that match TRBD2. CDR3 length: 16 residues. The V gene end was trimmed by 5 bases and the J gene end by 2 bases; junction bases not matched to a gene: 6. Looked up from germline, CDR1 is SGHNT and CDR2 is YENEEA. DNA for the CDR3: TGTGCCAGCAGCGACCCGGGACTAGCGGCCACAGATACGCAGTATTTT. It encodes CASSDPGLAATDTQYF.

The rearrangement uses TRBV7-2 and TRBJ2-4, with D possibly being TRBD1 (5 bases). The ends were cut back, 4 bases at V and 0 bases at J, with 7 bases in the middle. Germline CDR1 and CDR2: SGHTA and FQGNSA. The CDR3 runs to 14 residues. CDR3 bases: TGTGCCAGCAGCTCACAGGTAGCCAAAAACATTCAGTACTTC. Protein: CASSSQVAKNIQYF.

J is TRBJ1-2 and V is TRBV5-1; TRBD1 might be the D (6 bases). The CDR3 spans 18 residues. V lost 4 bases, J lost 6 bases, and 28 bases lay in between. CDR1 and CDR2 (germline): SGHRS, YFSETQ. The CDR3, as DNA: TGCGCCAGCAGCCAACCTGAATCCCGACAGGACGTTAAGAATGGCTACACCTTC. It translates to CASSQPESRQDVKNGYTF.

J is TRBJ2-1 and V is TRBV7-2, with TRBD2 matching over 11 bases. The germline CDR1 and CDR2 sequences are SGHTA and FQGNSA. This CDR3 region has 16 residues. J gave up 1 base and V 6 bases, and 5 bases lay outside the gene matches. The CDR3 is CASSTSGRESYNEQFF. CDR3 bases: TGTGCCAGCAGTACTAGCGGGAGAGAGTCCTACAATGAGCAGTTCTTC.

The chain has TRBV7-6 and TRBJ2-3; the D gene is possibly TRBD1 (5 bases). V gave up 2 bases and J gave up 5 bases, with 14 bases separating them. The CDR3 runs 15 residues. Germline-derived CDR1 and CDR2 are SGHVS and FNYEAQ. Written as DNA, the CDR3 is TGTGCCAGCAGCTTATCCGCCCCTAGGGGAGATACGCAGTATTTT. It translates to CASSLSAPRGDTQYF.

The V gene is TRBV5-5, the J gene TRBJ1-4; possibly TRBD1 for D (6 bases). This CDR3 is built from 20 residues. Between the trimmed V and J ends, which lost 4 bases and 1 base, there was a span of 26 bases. Germline values: CDR1 SGHKS, CDR2 YYEKEE (reference sequence). In DNA form, the CDR3 reads TGTGCCAGCAGCCCTAATACAGGGAAGATATCATCGGGAACTAATGAAAAACTGTTTTTT. It codes for CASSPNTGKISSGTNEKLFF.

The chain combines TRBV30 with TRBJ1-6; TRBD1 might be the D (6 bases). V was trimmed by 0 bases and J by 9 bases, leaving 15 bases between them. Germline V lookup: CDR1 GTSNPN, CDR2 SVGIG (reference sequence). The CDR3 has 15 residues. The CDR3 DNA sequence: TGTGCCTGGAGTGTACGCAGGGGAAAATCTTCACCCCTCCACTTT. This translates into CAWSVRRGKSSPLHF.

V is TRBV2 and J is TRBJ2-7, with D hard to call. The length of the CDR3 is 12 residues. CDR1 is SNHLY and CDR2 is FYNNEI in the germline V gene. V was clipped by 2 bases and J by 3 bases, with 5 bases between them. This CDR3 reads CASSERDYEQYV. The CDR3 bases are TGTGCCAGCAGTGAAAGGGACTACGAGCAGTACGTC.

The chain has TRBV7-3 and TRBJ2-5, with 7 bases that match TRBD2. CDR3 length: 13 residues. The V and J ends lost 5 bases and 5 bases, in that order; junction bases with no gene match: 5. CDR1 is SGHTA, CDR2 FQGTGA, per germline. CDR3 DNA sequence: TGTGCCAGCAGCCGGGGAGGGGAGGAGACCCAGTACTTC. It codes for CASSRGGEETQYF.

The J gene is TRBJ2-3, the V gene TRBV7-9; 8 nucleotides match TRBD2. CDR3 length: 15 residues. Germline lookup yields CDR1 SEHNR and CDR2 FQNEAQ (reference sequence). Trimming removed 4 bases from V and 3 bases from J; junction bases left unmatched: 6. The CDR3 sequence: CASSSFSGVTDTQYF. CDR3 in DNA: TGTGCCAGCAGCTCCTTTAGCGGGGTAACAGATACGCAGTATTTT.

This clone was seen just once. The chain carries TRBV11-3 and TRBJ2-3, with 13 bases identical to TRBD2. The V segment lost 5 bases and the J segment 5 bases; nucleotides outside the gene matches: 10. From germline, CDR1 is SGHNT and CDR2 YENEEA. The CDR3 extends over 17 amino acids. The CDR3 coding sequence is TGTGCCAGCAGCGGAAGACTAGCGGGAGGCCCCATAGATACGCAGTATTTT. Amino acid sequence: CASSGRLAGGPIDTQYF.

The V and J genes are TRBV9 and TRBJ1-4; D gene unclear. Germline-derived CDR1 and CDR2 are SGDLS and YYNGEE. This CDR3 is built from 15 residues. V was cut by 4 bases and J by 3 bases, with 13 bases left in between. The CDR3 DNA follows: TGTGCCAGCAGCATAGCGGGGAGGCCTAATGAAAAACTGTTTTTT. Its translation is CASSIAGRPNEKLFF.

This chain connects TRBV7-2 to TRBJ1-3; 9 nucleotides match TRBD1. The CDR3 extends over 14 amino acids. CDR1 is SGHTA, CDR2 FQGNSA, per germline. V was pared by 5 bases and J by 7 bases, with 6 bases of the junction left unmatched. The CDR3 DNA sequence: TGTGCCAGCAGCCCGGGACAGGGTAGGAACACCATATATTTT. Translated, it gives CASSPGQGRNTIYF. Complete variable domain (other parts from reference TRBV7-2 and TRBJ1-3): GAGVSQSPSNKVTEKGKDVELRCDPISGHTALYWYRQSLGQGLEFLIYFQGNSAPDKSGLPSDRFSAERTGGSVSTLTIQRTQQEDSAVYLCASSPGQGRNTIYFGEGSWLTVV.

Turning to this clone: Other nucleotide sequences from this sample produce the same CDR3. This sequence joins TRBV9 and TRBJ1-3; D ambiguous. Germline CDR1 and CDR2: SGDLS and YYNGEE. Deletions cut 0 bases from V and 0 bases from J, with 7 bases between. The CDR3 has 15 residues. Here the CDR3 reads CASSVAGNSGNTIYF. The CDR3 nucleotides are TGTGCCAGCAGCGTAGCTGGCAACTCTGGAAACACCATATATTTT.

V is TRBV16 and J is TRBJ2-5, with D perhaps TRBD2 (5 bases). Between the trimmed V and J ends, which lost 4 bases and 4 bases, there was a span of 7 bases. Looked up from germline, CDR1 is KGHSY and CDR2 is FQNENV. This CDR3 region has 12 residues. The CDR3 region has the DNA TGTGCCAGCAGCCGGGCGGGAGAGACCCAGTACTTC. Its protein product is CASSRAGETQYF. Supplemented by reference TRBV16 and TRBJ2-5, the full variable domain reads GEEVAQTPKHLVRGEGQKAKLYCAPIKGHSYVFWYQQVLKNEFKFLISFQNENVFDETGMPKERFSAKCLPNSPCSLEIQATKLEDSAVYFCASSRAGETQYFGPGTRLLVL.

This clone was detected only a few times. The chain employs TRBV7-9 and TRBJ2-2; the match to TRBD1 covers 9 bases. The CDR3 extends over 16 amino acids. The J segment lost 4 bases and the V segment lost 5 bases, leaving 8 bases of the junction unmatched. In germline, CDR1 is SEHNR, CDR2 FQNEAQ (reference sequence). As DNA, the CDR3 is TGTGCCAGCAGCCCCGGACAGGGGAGGCTCACCGGGGAGCTGTTTTTT. This gives the protein CASSPGQGRLTGELFF.

A single count supports this clone. This sequence joins TRBV30 and TRBJ1-1, with unresolved D. Germline V gene sequence: CDR1 GTSNPN, CDR2 SVGIG (reference sequence). This CDR3 has 16 residues. The V gene lost 2 bases and the J gene lost 0 bases, with 16 bases spanning the gap. The CDR3 DNA sequence: TGTGCCTGGAGTAAGAGGGTGAGTTCGATGAACACTGAAGCTTTCTTT. Translating it yields CAWSKRVSSMNTEAFF.

The rearrangement links TRBV5-4 to TRBJ1-2; 7 bases agree with TRBD1. J lost 2 bases, V lost 2 bases, and 6 bases had no gene match. Looked up from germline, CDR1 is SGHNT and CDR2 is YYREEE (reference sequence). The CDR3 totals 15 residues. CDR3 protein: CASSLGQAGNYGYTF. The CDR3 coding sequence is TGTGCCAGCAGCTTAGGACAGGCTGGGAACTATGGCTACACCTTC.

The chain uses TRBV13 and TRBJ2-3; TRBD1 is a possible D gene (6 bases). This CDR3 is 15 amino acids long. CDR1 is PRHDT and CDR2 is FYEKMQ in the germline V gene (reference sequence). Trimming cost V 4 bases and J 2 bases, with 13 bases left between them. CDR3 residues: CASSSRQDLTDTQYF. The CDR3 DNA reads TGTGCCAGCAGCTCCCGACAGGACCTCACAGATACGCAGTATTTT. Full variable domain (remainder filled in from reference TRBV13 and TRBJ2-3): AAGVIQSPRHLIKEKRETATLKCYPIPRHDTVYWYQQGPGQDPQFLISFYEKMQSDKGSIPDRFSAQQFSDYHSELNMSSLELGDSALYFCASSSRQDLTDTQYFGPGTRLTVL.

The table lists this clone with a few counts. The chain combines TRBV2 with TRBJ1-5, with D possibly being TRBD1 (5 bases). Germline V CDR1 and CDR2: SNHLY, FYNNEI. The ends were cut back, 3 bases at V and 9 bases at J, with 18 bases in the middle. This CDR3 has 15 residues. The CDR3 nucleotides are TGTGCCAGCAGTGAGAGGGCTAGTGCCGGGGGGCCCCAGCATTTT. Translated, it gives CASSERASAGGPQHF. Full variable domain (missing parts from reference TRBV2 and TRBJ1-5): EPEVTQTPSHQVTQMGQEVILRCVPISNHLYFYWYRQILGQKVEFLVSFYNNEISEKSEIFDDQFSVERPDGSNFTLKIRSTKLEDSAMYFCASSERASAGGPQHFGDGTRLSIL.

This CDR3 reads CASSSSGLHSSYNEQFF. CDR3 nucleotide sequence: TGCGCCAGCAGCTCCAGCGGTCTCCACAGCTCCTACAATGAGCAGTTCTTC. The J gene is TRBJ2-1, the V gene TRBV5-1; D is perhaps TRBD2 (5 bases). V lost 3 bases and J lost 0, with 16 bases in between. CDR1 and CDR2 from the germline V gene are SGHRS and YFSETQ. The CDR3 extends over 17 amino acids.

The chain employs TRBV5-4 and TRBJ2-3; TRBD2 matches at 9 bases. Trimming at V came to 9 bases and at J to 2 bases, leaving 13 bases not matched to a gene. Germline V CDR1 and CDR2: SGHNT, YYREEE (reference sequence). This CDR3 is built from 16 residues. CDR3 in amino acids: CATSLKASGTTDTQYF. The CDR3 region has the DNA TGTGCCACTTCATTAAAGGCTAGCGGGACCACAGATACGCAGTATTTT. Full variable domain (outside the CDR3, taken from reference TRBV5-4 and TRBJ2-3): ETGVTQSPTHLIKTRGQQVTLRCSSQSGHNTVSWYQQALGQGPQFIFQYYREEENGRGNFPPRFSGLQFPNYSSELNVNALELDDSALYLCATSLKASGTTDTQYFGPGTRLTVL.

The chain is built from TRBV2 and TRBJ1-3; D is uncertain. CDR3 size: 15 residues. Germline V gene data show CDR1 as SNHLY and CDR2 as FYNNEI. V lost 3 bases to trimming and J lost 0 bases, with 9 bases between them. The chain's CDR3 is CASSDGPFSGNTIYF. As DNA, the CDR3 is TGTGCCAGCAGTGATGGGCCGTTCTCTGGAAACACCATATATTTT.

The chain is built from TRBV20-1 and TRBJ2-5, with 8 bases lining up with TRBD2. V lost 6 bases, J lost 4 bases, and 1 base stayed unmatched. Germline V CDR1 and CDR2: DFQATT, SNEGSKA (reference sequence). The length of the CDR3 is 11 residues. The CDR3 coding sequence is TGCAGTGCCGGGGGGGGAGAGACCCAGTACTTC. This translates into CSAGGGETQYF.

About this clone: One end of the junction does not line up with germline, which may come from a read error. The chain joins TRBV2 to TRBJ2-2, with D possibly TRBD2 on 5 matching bases. Germline lookup yields CDR1 SNHLY and CDR2 FYNNEI. The CDR3 runs to 14 residues. The CDR3 region has the DNA TGTGCCAGCAGTGAATTTGAGGGAACCGGGAAGCTGTTTTTT. This encodes CASSEFEGTGKLFF.